A selection of T cell receptor beta chains follows, all from one sample in a study of T cell repertoires in cytomegalovirus infection. Their specific antigens are unknown. TCRdb passed the reads through MiXCR, listing each CDR3 protein once. The top ten clones hold around 15% of a sample with about 920,000 distinct CDR3 sequences, around 30% of them seen once. The material sequenced was cultured CD8+ T cells from PBMCs, taken from culture after CMV antigen stimulation. The receptors originated from a human donor in good health (CMV status not recorded). Some clones in this sample may be carry-over from other donors' samples. Each CDR3 is given with its conserved first and last residue. Each record gives: D gene, V gene, clone size, J gene, CDR3 protein, CDR3 DNA. A D gene is named only where the DNA matches it firmly. Rows may omit the clone size; those that give it use once, few, many or a size class.

NA	TRBV5-4	NA	TRBJ2-7	CASSRVSSYEQYF	TGTGCCAGCAGCAGGGTCAGCTCCTACGAGCAGTACTTC
TRBD2	TRBV7-8	many	TRBJ2-1	CASSLVWGGKYNEQFF	TGTGCCAGCAGCTTAGTCTGGGGGGGAAAATACAATGAGCAGTTCTTC
NA	TRBV10-3	few	TRBJ1-3	CAIRDRTGNTIYF	TGTGCCATCAGGGACAGAACTGGAAACACCATATATTTT
NA	TRBV27	NA	TRBJ2-1	CASSLWSPVGYNEQFF	TGTGCCAGCAGTTTATGGAGCCCGGTTGGATACAATGAGCAGTTCTTC
TRBD1	TRBV19	NA	TRBJ1-4	CASSMGQVPTNEKLFF	TGTGCCAGTAGTATGGGACAGGTTCCAACTAATGAAAAACTGTTTTTT
NA	TRBV6-6	few	TRBJ2-7	CASNGHRSPYEQYF	TGTGCCAGCAATGGACACCGGTCCCCCTACGAGCAGTACTTC
TRBD1	TRBV24-1	NA	TRBJ2-2	CATSDPDRGSGNTGELFF	TGTGCCACCAGTGATCCGGACAGGGGAAGTGGGAACACCGGGGAGCTGTTTTTT
NA	TRBV7-8	many	TRBJ1-4	CASSSPTAGTINEKLFF	TGTGCCAGCAGCTCACCCACAGCAGGGACAATTAATGAAAAACTGTTTTTT
NA	TRBV6-6	NA	TRBJ1-5	CASTVTPNQPQHF	TGTGCCAGCACGGTGACCCCCAATCAGCCCCAGCATTTT
TRBD2	TRBV7-6	many	TRBJ2-7	CASSRRAIAGGPYEQYF	TGTGCCAGCAGCCGTCGGGCGATTGCGGGGGGCCCCTACGAGCAGTACTTC
NA	TRBV5-1	NA	TRBJ2-3	CASSLDVGQGTDAQYF	TGCGCCAGCAGCCTCGACGTGGGGCAAGGCACAGATGCGCAGTATTTT
TRBD2	TRBV6-5	NA	TRBJ2-1	CASSYHLPEGGGAFYNEQFF	TGTGCCAGCAGTTACCACCTTCCGGAGGGCGGGGGGGCCTTCTACAATGAGCAGTTCTTC
NA	TRBV20-1	NA	TRBJ1-2	CSATTGDGYGYTF	TGCAGTGCAACAACGGGGGATGGGTATGGCTACACCTTC
NA	TRBV11-2	NA	TRBJ2-6	CASLGRANVLTF	TGTGCCAGCCTCGGGCGGGCCAACGTCCTGACTTTC
NA	TRBV7-6	NA	TRBJ1-5	CASSSTGTWNQPQHF	TGTGCCAGCAGCTCCACGGGGACGTGGAATCAGCCCCAGCATTTT
TRBD2	TRBV6-2/TRBV6-3	NA	TRBJ2-1	CASSLAGGPLNEQFF	TGTGCCAGCAGTCTAGCGGGGGGGCCGCTCAATGAGCAGTTCTTC
TRBD1	TRBV7-2	many	TRBJ2-7	CASSLPGQSSYEQYF	TGTGCCAGCAGCCTACCGGGACAGAGCTCCTACGAGCAGTACTTC
NA	TRBV12-3/TRBV12-4	NA	TRBJ1-5	CATLRNQPQHF	TGTGCCACCCTTCGCAATCAGCCCCAGCATTTT
NA	TRBV5-1	NA	TRBJ2-3	CASSIGQFTPDTQYF	TGCGCCAGCAGCATAGGACAGTTCACCCCAGATACGCAGTATTTT
NA	TRBV3-1	NA	TRBJ1-5	CASSQVVGSNQPQHF	TGTGCCAGCAGCCAAGTTGTAGGGTCGAATCAGCCCCAGCATTTT
NA	TRBV4-1	few	TRBJ2-3	CASSQEWDKSRPDTQYF	TGCGCCAGCAGCCAAGAATGGGACAAGTCCCGGCCAGATACGCAGTATTTT
NA	TRBV6-5	NA	TRBJ1-6	CASSYDGGGIDSPLHF	TGTGCCAGCAGTTACGATGGAGGGGGAATTGATTCACCCCTCCACTTT
NA	TRBV15	NA	TRBJ2-1	CATSRDFLPPTGLTYNERFF	TGTGCCACCAGCAGAGATTTCCTACCCCCTACGGGGTTAACCTACAATGAGCGGTTCTTC
NA	TRBV7-9	many	TRBJ1-1	CASSLAGGEAFF	TGTGCCAGCAGCTTAGCCGGGGGTGAAGCTTTCTTT
NA	TRBV6-1	few	TRBJ1-2	CASSWIRGYTF	TGTGCCAGCAGTTGGATAAGGGGCTACACCTTC
NA	TRBV5-1	NA	TRBJ1-5	CASSLGGGARQPQHF	TGCGCCAGCAGCTTGGGAGGGGGGGCGCGTCAGCCCCAGCATTTT
NA	TRBV4-2	NA	TRBJ2-7	CASSQEFPGQFYEQYF	TGTGCCAGCAGCCAGGAATTCCCGGGACAATTCTACGAGCAGTACTTC
NA	TRBV19	few	TRBJ2-1	CASSIAGGVYNEQFF	TGTGCCAGTAGTATAGCGGGGGGCGTCTACAATGAGCAGTTCTTC
NA	TRBV7-8	few	TRBJ2-5	CASSLRDKTQYF	TGTGCCAGCAGCTTAAGGGATAAGACCCAGTACTTC
NA	TRBV7-2	many	TRBJ1-1	CASSSRDVDKTEAFF	TGTGCCAGCAGCTCCCGGGACGTGGATAAAACTGAAGCTTTCTTT
NA	TRBV6-1	few	TRBJ1-5	CASSEVPGYQPQHF	TGTGCCAGCAGTGAAGTCCCAGGATATCAGCCCCAGCATTTT
NA	TRBV12-3/TRBV12-4	NA	TRBJ1-2	CASSVRNYGYTF	TGTGCCAGCAGTGTCAGGAACTATGGCTACACCTTC
NA	TRBV7-2	NA	TRBJ2-2	CASSWEVFGELFF	TGTGCCAGCAGCTGGGAAGTGTTCGGGGAGCTGTTTTTT
NA	TRBV4-1	few	TRBJ1-4	CASSQAGTRNEKLFF	TGCGCCAGCAGCCAAGCAGGGACGAGGAATGAAAAACTGTTTTTT
NA	TRBV7-6	many	TRBJ2-6	CASSSNPGAGANVLTF	TGTGCCAGCAGCTCTAATCCAGGGGCTGGGGCCAACGTCCTGACTTTC
TRBD1	TRBV7-6	many	TRBJ1-2	CASSLGVGQETYNYGYTF	TGTGCCAGCAGCTTAGGAGTGGGACAGGAGACCTACAACTATGGCTACACCTTC
NA	TRBV7-6	NA	TRBJ2-3	CASSPASFGTDTQYF	TGTGCCAGCAGTCCTGCTTCATTCGGCACAGATACGCAGTATTTT
NA	TRBV2	few	TRBJ2-3	CASSWGETDTQYF	TGTGCCAGCAGCTGGGGTGAAACAGATACGCAGTATTTT
NA	TRBV6-1	many	TRBJ1-1	CATRAGGLNTEAFF	TGTGCCACCCGGGCTGGGGGGCTGAACACTGAAGCTTTCTTT
NA	TRBV25-1	few	TRBJ2-7	CASNRLSFPYEQYF	TGTGCCAGCAACAGGTTATCTTTCCCCTACGAGCAGTACTTC
TRBD1	TRBV7-2	NA	TRBJ1-6	CSGSLVQGFNSPLHF	TGCTCCGGCAGCTTAGTACAGGGGTTTAATTCACCCCTCCACTTT
NA	TRBV20-1	few	TRBJ1-2	CSARDLGRALLPGYTF	TGCAGTGCTAGAGATCTGGGCAGGGCACTACTACCTGGCTACACCTTC
NA	TRBV7-8	many	TRBJ2-1	CASSLPSGGHFDNEQFF	TGTGCCAGCAGCCTACCTTCGGGGGGCCATTTTGACAATGAGCAGTTCTTC
NA	TRBV6-2/TRBV6-3	NA	TRBJ1-5	CASNVQGSNQPQHF	TGTGCCAGCAACGTCCAGGGTAGCAATCAGCCCCAGCATTTT
NA	TRBV7-6	many	TRBJ2-1	CASSFQSDNEQFF	TGTGCCAGCAGCTTCCAGTCGGACAATGAGCAGTTCTTC
TRBD1	TRBV11-2	NA	TRBJ1-2	CASSPPGQGSVNYGYTF	TGTGCCAGCAGCCCCCCGGGACAGGGGTCGGTAAACTATGGCTACACCTTC
TRBD1	TRBV7-6	NA	TRBJ1-1	CASSSTDRGLLMNTEAFF	TGTGCCAGCAGCTCAACGGACAGGGGGCTACTAATGAACACTGAAGCTTTCTTT
TRBD1	TRBV19	few	TRBJ1-1	CASSVLPGQGTEAFF	TGTGCCAGTAGTGTTCTCCCGGGACAGGGCACTGAAGCTTTCTTT
NA	TRBV12-3/TRBV12-4	few	TRBJ2-4	CASSLGGSWDIQYF	TGTGCCAGCAGTTTAGGAGGGAGTTGGGACATTCAGTACTTC
NA	TRBV19	few	TRBJ1-1	CASSIPDPEDLWNTEAFF	TGTGCCAGTAGTATCCCGGACCCGGAGGATCTTTGGAACACTGAAGCTTTCTTT
TRBD2	TRBV20-1	NA	TRBJ2-1	CSAVSGGPYNEQFF	TGCAGTGCCGTCAGCGGGGGCCCCTACAATGAGCAGTTCTTC
TRBD1	TRBV5-4	NA	TRBJ1-2	CASSTPGGDRPFPNYGYTF	TGTGCCAGCAGCACCCCGGGGGGGGACAGGCCCTTCCCGAACTATGGCTACACCTTC
NA	TRBV7-9	NA	TRBJ1-1	CASSPDNGLPEAFF	TGTGCCAGCAGCCCCGACAATGGACTTCCCGAAGCTTTCTTT
TRBD1	TRBV28	few	TRBJ2-3	CASRDPRDRVGDTQYF	TGTGCCAGCAGAGACCCCCGGGACAGGGTTGGAGATACGCAGTATTTT